Listed below are T cell receptor beta chains from one sample, sequenced in a study of shared clonotypes between healthy human individuals. TCRdb keeps only in-frame clones here, not all; method: immunoSEQ multiplex PCR. The sample yields roughly 570,000 clones, 98% seen once. The sequencing sample was made of naive CD8+ T cells sorted from blood. The receptors come from a man between 25 and 39 years old in good health. CDR3s include the opening cysteine and the closing phenylalanine or tryptophan. Each record gives: clone size, J gene, V gene, D gene, CDR3 DNA, CDR3 protein. D genes are given only for firm matches. Expanded clones get a size class; other rows say once, few or many, or leave the size out.

NA TRBJ2-1 TRBV9 TRBD1 TGTGCCAGCAGCGATCATCCGGGACAGGGAAATTCCTACAATGAGCAGTTCTTC CASSDHPGQGNSYNEQFF
once TRBJ2-1 TRBV7-8 NA TGTGCCAGCAGCCCCCAGCGGGCAGGGTACAATGAGCAGTTCTTC CASSPQRAGYNEQFF
NA TRBJ2-7 TRBV27 TRBD1 TGTGCCAGCAGTGTATCCAGGGGGAGAGAGCAGTACTTC CASSVSRGREQYF
NA TRBJ2-7 TRBV11-2 NA TGTGCCAGCAGCTTATTTGCGACAGTCTCCTACGAGCAGTACTTC CASSLFATVSYEQYF
NA TRBJ2-5 TRBV28 NA TGTGCCAGCAGCTACCATCTGAGCGACCAAGAGACCCAGTACTTC CASSYHLSDQETQYF
NA TRBJ2-7 TRBV18 TRBD1 TGTGCCAGCTCACCCCGGGACAGGGCTACCTACGAGCAGTACTTC CASSPRDRATYEQYF
NA TRBJ2-7 TRBV5-1 TRBD2 TGCGCCAGCAGCTTGGGGCTAGCGGGAGTCTACGAGCAGTACTTC CASSLGLAGVYEQYF
NA TRBJ2-1 TRBV10-1 NA TGCGCCAGCAGTGAGTCGCCCAACAATGAGCAGTTCTTC CASSESPNNEQFF
NA TRBJ2-7 TRBV7-9 TRBD2 TGTGCCAGCAGCGCGGTAGCGGGAGGCTACGAGCAGTACTTC CASSAVAGGYEQYF
NA TRBJ2-1 TRBV27 NA TGTGCCAGCAGTTTGCCAGGGACTTGGGGTAATGAGCAGTTCTTC CASSLPGTWGNEQFF
few TRBJ1-2 TRBV27 NA TGTGCCAGCAGTTCCACGACTAACTATGGCTACACCTTC CASSSTTNYGYTF
NA TRBJ2-1 TRBV29-1 TRBD2 TGCAGCGTACCGGGACTAGCGGTGCACAATGAGCAGTTCTTC CSVPGLAVHNEQFF
NA TRBJ2-7 TRBV2 NA TGTGCCAGCAGTGAAGAGGGGCTATACGAGCAGTACTTC CASSEEGLYEQYF
NA TRBJ1-1 TRBV4-3 NA TGCGCCAGCAGCCAAGAGGGGGACACTGAAGCTTTCTTT CASSQEGDTEAFF
NA TRBJ2-5 TRBV4-1 TRBD2 TGCGCCAGCAGCCAACTAGCGGGAGAAGAGACCCAGTACTTC CASSQLAGEETQYF
NA TRBJ2-2 TRBV27 NA TGTGCCAGCAGTTTATCCGGGGCCGGGGAGCTGTTTTTT CASSLSGAGELFF
once TRBJ2-1 TRBV4-3 TRBD2 TGCGCCAGCAGCCAAGATATGGCTAGCGGGATTCATGAGCAGTTCTTC CASSQDMASGIHEQFF
NA TRBJ1-2 TRBV2 TRBD1 TGTGCCAGCAGCTCCAGGACAGGCAGCCCAAACTATGGCTACACCTTC CASSSRTGSPNYGYTF
NA TRBJ2-1 TRBV18 NA TGTGCCAGCTCATCTCCTTGGCTATCGGACAATGAGCAGTTCTTC CASSSPWLSDNEQFF
NA TRBJ2-7 TRBV2 TRBD2 TGTGCCAGCAGTGAGTTAGCGGGAGTAAGCTACGAGCAGTACTTC CASSELAGVSYEQYF
NA TRBJ2-7 TRBV29-1 TRBD2 TGCAGCGTTGAAGCGAACGCAAATAGCGGGCACTCCTACGAGCAGTACTTC CSVEANANSGHSYEQYF
NA TRBJ2-1 TRBV5-1 NA TGCGCCAGCAGCTTGGTACGCCTAGCCGAAGTCAGCTCCTACAATGAGCAGTTCTTC CASSLVRLAEVSSYNEQFF
NA TRBJ2-1 TRBV28 NA TGTGCCAGCAGCTCCCTCCCCAATGAGCAGTTCTTC CASSSLPNEQFF
NA TRBJ1-5 TRBV15 NA TGTGCCACCAGCAGTGGGGGGATAGGGGTTAGCAATCAGCCCCAGCATTTT CATSSGGIGVSNQPQHF
NA TRBJ2-5 TRBV1 NA TGCACCAGCAGCCAAGATCACCTCTGGGCAGGGGGAGAAGAGACCCAGTACTTC CTSSQDHLWAGGEETQYF
NA TRBJ2-3 TRBV9 NA TGTGCCAGCAGCGTAAACGACGATACGCAGTATTTT CASSVNDDTQYF
NA TRBJ1-2 TRBV5-1 TRBD1 TGCGCCAGCAGCCCGGCGACAGGGGGCGGCTATGGCTACACCTTC CASSPATGGGYGYTF
NA TRBJ1-5 TRBV2 NA TGTGCCAGCAGTGAAGCGCGGGAGTATAGCAATCAGCCCCAGCATTTT CASSEAREYSNQPQHF
NA TRBJ2-3 TRBV11-2 NA TGTGCCAGCAGGACAAATTGGGACACAGATACGCAGTATTTT CASRTNWDTDTQYF
NA TRBJ2-7 TRBV29-1 TRBD2 TGCAGCGTGGCCGGGACTAGCGGGATCGAGCAGTACTTC CSVAGTSGIEQYF
NA TRBJ2-5 TRBV7-8 TRBD2 TGTGCCAGCAGCTTAGCCATGTCTATGACTAGCGGGAACCAAGAGACCCAGTACTTC CASSLAMSMTSGNQETQYF
NA TRBJ1-1 TRBV27 NA TGTGCCAGCAGTCCCGACGTCGGGAACACTGAAGCTTTCTTT CASSPDVGNTEAFF
NA TRBJ1-2 TRBV2 NA TGTGCCAGCAGTGAAAGTCGGCAGACTATCTATGGCTACACCTTC CASSESRQTIYGYTF
NA TRBJ2-3 TRBV11-2 NA TGTGCCAGCAGCTTGTTGGATACGCAGTATTTT CASSLLDTQYF
NA TRBJ2-2 TRBV7-2 NA TGTGCCAGCAGCTTGGGGACTGGAGATACCGGGGAGCTGTTTTTT CASSLGTGDTGELFF
NA TRBJ2-7 TRBV19 TRBD1 TGTGCCAGTAGTATGGCCCAGGGGGCGTACGAGCAGTACTTC CASSMAQGAYEQYF
NA TRBJ2-1 TRBV12-5 TRBD1 TGTGCTAGTGGTTTGGTCAAGGGGACAGGTAATTTCGATGAGCAGTTCTTC CASGLVKGTGNFDEQFF
once TRBJ2-7 TRBV6-1 NA TGTGCCAGCAGTGGAACCCACTACGAGCAGTACTTC CASSGTHYEQYF
NA TRBJ1-2 TRBV11-2 NA TGTGCCAGCAGCTTGAGTAGCTTGACAGACTATGGCTACACCTTC CASSLSSLTDYGYTF
NA TRBJ2-7 TRBV5-6 TRBD2 TGTGCCAGCAGCTTGCAGGGACTAGCGAATAGAAGAACCTACGAGCAGTACTTC CASSLQGLANRRTYEQYF
NA TRBJ2-1 TRBV27 NA TGTGCCAGCCATATCGATACAGGTAGCTCCTACAATGAGCAGTTCTTC CASHIDTGSSYNEQFF
NA TRBJ2-3 TRBV11-2 NA TGTGCCAGCAGCCTTAAGGGTTCTAGCACAGATACGCAGTATTTT CASSLKGSSTDTQYF
NA TRBJ2-5 TRBV5-4 TRBD2 TGTGCCAGCAGCCGACTAGCGGGAGGGGCTCAAGAGACCCAGTACTTC CASSRLAGGAQETQYF
NA TRBJ2-2 TRBV9 TRBD1 TGTGCCAGCAGCACCCAGGGACAGGGTTTCACGAACACCGGGGAGCTGTTTTTT CASSTQGQGFTNTGELFF